Shown below are 20 T cell receptor beta chains from a single sample sequenced in a study of blood T cell repertoires in COVID-19. Clones were read by immunoSEQ multiplex PCR, and TCRdb kept only the in-frame ones, dropping some. The table lists about 280,000 clones, roughly 89% of them singletons, with 1.7% in the top ten. The sequencing input was PBMCs or T cells enriched from blood (not recorded which). The source of these receptors is a woman in her late teens or twenties with acute COVID-19.

The genes are TRBV11-3 and TRBJ2-2, with D possibly being TRBD1 (5 bases). The CDR3 extends over 15 amino acids. Germline-derived CDR1 and CDR2 are SGHNT and YENEEA. Trimming shortened V by 4 bases and J by 1 base, and 10 bases separated the two germline ends. The CDR3 nucleotides read TGTGCCAGCAGCTCCGGACATATGAACACCGGGGAGCTGTTTTTT. Protein: CASSSGHMNTGELFF.

The chain carries TRBV15 and TRBJ1-1, with TRBD1 identical over 8 bases. The germline CDR1 and CDR2 sequences are LNHNV and YYDKDF (reference sequence). V lost 3 bases and J lost 4; bases outside the gene matches: 4. This CDR3 spans 14 amino acids. Here the CDR3 reads CATSRDRESTEAFF. In DNA, the CDR3 is TGTGCCACCAGCAGGGACAGGGAAAGCACTGAAGCTTTCTTT.

This chain links TRBV19 with TRBJ2-7; D perhaps matches TRBD1 (5 bases). CDR1 is LNHDA, CDR2 SQIVND, per germline (reference sequence). V gave up 5 bases and J gave up 6 bases, with 14 bases separating them. CDR3 size: 13 residues. This chain's CDR3 is CASSESGRAEQYF. CDR3 coding DNA: TGTGCCAGTAGTGAATCTGGCAGGGCCGAGCAGTACTTC.

The rearrangement links TRBV27 to TRBJ2-7; 7 positions match TRBD2. The CDR3 is made up of 17 amino acids. With V trimmed by 0 bases and J by 1 base, 9 bases remained unmatched. Germline CDR1 and CDR2: MNHEY and SMNVEV (reference sequence). CDR3 in DNA: TGTGCCAGCAGTTTATCGGGCGGGAGAGGGGTTTCCTACGAGCAGTACTTC. It specifies CASSLSGGRGVSYEQYF.

The chain joins TRBV9 to TRBJ2-1; D uncertain. This CDR3 has 15 amino acids. Germline lookup yields CDR1 SGDLS and CDR2 YYNGEE. V was shortened by 4 bases and J by 13 bases, with 24 bases between the two germline ends. CDR3 in amino acids: CASSSRGYTTLNQFF. CDR3 coding DNA: TGTGCCAGCAGCTCCCGAGGCTACACCACCCTGAACCAGTTCTTC.

The chain combines TRBV5-5 with TRBJ1-2; tentatively, D is TRBD1 (6 bases). The CDR3 consists of 14 residues. With 4 bases removed from V and 8 bases from J, the gap between germline ends came to 18 bases. Germline CDR1 is SGHKS and CDR2 is YYEKEE (reference sequence). The CDR3, as DNA: TGTGCCAGCAGCCCTCGGGACACGGTGCGGGGCTACACCTTC. It translates to CASSPRDTVRGYTF.

This chain uses TRBV7-9 with TRBJ2-7; D gene unclear. V was clipped by 1 base and J by 2 bases, with 9 bases between them. The CDR3 totals 14 residues. Germline assignment: CDR1 SEHNR and CDR2 FQNEAQ (reference sequence). The CDR3, as DNA: TGTGCCAGCAGCTTAGAACTTCCTACCTACGAGCAGTACTTC. This translates into CASSLELPTYEQYF.

The chain has TRBV5-1 and TRBJ2-2; possible D gene TRBD1, 5 bases. The germline CDR1 and CDR2 sequences are SGHRS and YFSETQ. Trimming took 3 bases from V and 2 from J, leaving 11 bases between them. The CDR3 covers 15 residues. CDR3 DNA: TGCGCCAGCAGCTCGGACATTAAAAACACCGGGGAGCTGTTTTTT. Translating it yields CASSSDIKNTGELFF.

The chain combines TRBV2 with TRBJ2-2; D is perhaps TRBD2 (6 bases). This CDR3 is built from 15 residues. Between the trimmed V and J ends, which lost 1 base and 3 bases, there was a span of 9 bases. Germline values: CDR1 SNHLY, CDR2 FYNNEI. The CDR3 DNA follows: TGTGCCAGCAGTGAAGAAGGGGAGGACACCGGGGAGCTGTTTTTT. Its translation: CASSEEGEDTGELFF.

The genes are TRBV10-3 and TRBJ1-4; D ambiguous. V was clipped by 6 bases and J by 4 bases, with 6 bases between them. Per germline, CDR1 ENHRY and CDR2 SYGVKD. The CDR3 contains 12 residues. As DNA, the CDR3 is TGTGCCATCAGGGACTTTAATGAAAAACTGTTTTTT. This sequence encodes CAIRDFNEKLFF.

The rearrangement joins TRBV10-2 to TRBJ2-1, with 11 positions matching TRBD2. CDR1 is WSHSY and CDR2 is SAAADI in the germline V gene. The CDR3 is 15 residues long. V was clipped by 4 bases and J by 7 bases; unmatched bases: 6. The CDR3 protein is CASSARVAGGNEQFF. In DNA form, the CDR3 reads TGCGCCAGCAGTGCGAGGGTAGCGGGGGGGAATGAGCAGTTCTTC.

The genes are TRBV9 and TRBJ2-3; D unresolved. CDR3 length equals 14 residues. The germline V gene has CDR1 SGDLS and CDR2 YYNGEE. Trimming removed 2 bases at V and 0 bases at J, with 7 bases between. The CDR3 is CASSVQTSTDTQYF. The CDR3 bases are TGTGCCAGCAGCGTCCAGACTAGCACAGATACGCAGTATTTT.

The rearrangement uses TRBV30 and TRBJ1-5; D is ambiguous. The CDR3 runs 14 residues. Germline lookup yields CDR1 GTSNPN and CDR2 SVGIG (reference sequence). Trimming left V 1 base short and J 3 bases short, with 10 bases between. CDR3 DNA: TGTGCCTGGAGTGCCGGGATCTCCAATCAGCCCCAGCATTTT. Protein: CAWSAGISNQPQHF. Full variable domain (rest looked up from reference TRBV30 and TRBJ1-5): SQTIHQWPATLVQPVGSPLSLECTVEGTSNPNLYWYRQAAGRGLQLLFYSVGIGQISSEVPQNLSASRPQDRQFILSSKKLLLSDSGFYLCAWSAGISNQPQHFGDGTRLSIL.

The chain carries TRBV6-5 and TRBJ1-2; weak D call: TRBD1 (5 bases). Germline V gene sequence: CDR1 MNHEY, CDR2 SVGAGI. Trimming took off 6 bases at V and 5 bases at J, with 16 bases between the two ends. CDR3 size: 14 residues. CDR3 sequence reads: CASSYRTGDYGYTF. CDR3 bases: TGTGCCAGCAGCTACAGGACGGGGGATTATGGCTACACCTTC.

V usage is TRBV7-2 and J usage is TRBJ2-1; D may be TRBD1 (6 bases). CDR3 size: 14 residues. From germline, CDR1 is SGHTA and CDR2 FQGNSA. Trimming stripped 1 base from V and 6 bases from J, with 10 bases between. CDR3 nucleotide sequence: TGTGCCAGCAGCTTAGGGGTGGACAGCAATGAGCAGTTCTTC. This gives the protein CASSLGVDSNEQFF.

The CDR3 reads CASSLGASGQRRVNEQFF. Written as DNA, the CDR3 is TGTGCCAGCAGCTTAGGTGCTAGCGGCCAGCGTCGTGTCAATGAGCAGTTCTTC. The chain recombines TRBV7-2 with TRBJ2-1, with 7 bases fitting TRBD2. The CDR3 loop spans 18 amino acids. Trimming cost V 1 base and J 6 bases; bases outside gene matches: 15. The V gene's germline CDR1 is SGHTA and CDR2 FQGNSA.

The CDR3 DNA reads TGTGCCAGCTCACCTTTCTCGACAGTTTCTTCCCCTTACGAGCAGTACTTC. Amino acid sequence: CASSPFSTVSSPYEQYF. This rearrangement joins TRBV18 to TRBJ2-7, with D perhaps TRBD1 (5 bases). The CDR3 covers 17 residues. Germline CDR1 is KGHSH and CDR2 is LQKENI. V dropped 3 bases and J dropped 4 bases, with 22 bases sitting between them.

This chain connects TRBV28 to TRBJ1-2; 8 nucleotides align to TRBD1. The V and J ends lost 7 bases and 12 bases, in that order; junction bases with no gene match: 16. This CDR3 spans 14 amino acids. Germline CDR1 reads MDHEN; CDR2 reads SYDVKM. CDR3 in DNA: TGTGCCAGCATGCGAGACAGGGGAACTATTGGGGACACCTTC. It translates to CASMRDRGTIGDTF.

The genes are TRBV9 and TRBJ2-1, with TRBD2 matching 10 bases. With V trimmed by 3 bases and J by 5 bases, 11 bases remained unmatched. The CDR3 runs to 17 residues. The germline gives CDR1 SGDLS, CDR2 YYNGEE. The CDR3 DNA sequence: TGTGCCAGCAGCGAGGACAATCTAGCGGGAGAGAACAATGAGCAGTTCTTC. Translating gives CASSEDNLAGENNEQFF.

This sequence joins TRBV12-3 or TRBV12-4 and TRBJ1-2, with a possible D match to TRBD1 (6 bases). The V end was cut by 6 bases, the J end by 8 bases, with 13 bases between. This CDR3 is built from 12 residues. Here the CDR3 DNA reads TGTGCCAGCAGCCAAAGCAGGGGAGGCTACACCTTC. Protein sequence: CASSQSRGGYTF.